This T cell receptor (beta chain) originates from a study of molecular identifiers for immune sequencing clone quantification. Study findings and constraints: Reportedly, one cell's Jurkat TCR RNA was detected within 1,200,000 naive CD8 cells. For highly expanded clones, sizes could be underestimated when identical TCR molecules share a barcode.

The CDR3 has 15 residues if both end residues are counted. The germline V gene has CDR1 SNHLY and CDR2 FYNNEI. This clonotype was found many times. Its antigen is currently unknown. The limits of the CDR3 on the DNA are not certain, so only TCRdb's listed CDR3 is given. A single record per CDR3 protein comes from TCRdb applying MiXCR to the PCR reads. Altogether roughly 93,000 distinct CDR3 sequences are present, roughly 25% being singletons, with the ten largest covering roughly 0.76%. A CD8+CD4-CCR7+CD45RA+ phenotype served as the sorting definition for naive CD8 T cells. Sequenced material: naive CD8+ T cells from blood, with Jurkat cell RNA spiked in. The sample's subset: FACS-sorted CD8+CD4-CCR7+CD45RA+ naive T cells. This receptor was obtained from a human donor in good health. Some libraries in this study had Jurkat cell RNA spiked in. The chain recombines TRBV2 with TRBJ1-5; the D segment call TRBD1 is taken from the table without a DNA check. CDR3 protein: CASSSSPPQGQPQHF.